This TCR beta chain was identified during a study of cytomegalovirus exposure and HLA in healthy donors. Broader study findings: Using a false discovery rate of 0.05, a later analysis showed that 15,000 to 20,000 TCR beta sequences were associated with HLA alleles. A later analysis linked a missense variant in DCLRE1C to the trimming of TCR beta V and J genes.

The donors were healthy bone marrow donors. In the PCR, 60 Vbeta and 13 Jbeta primers were used. TCRdb's table, derived via immunoSEQ multiplex PCR, lists solely in-frame clones and lacks some. The table includes roughly 200,000 clones, about 80% detected once. The J segment lost 7 bases and the V segment lost 5 bases, leaving 4 bases of the junction unmatched. Germline V gives CDR1 SGHTA, CDR2 FQGTGA. This CDR3 spans 13 amino acids. Details on this clone: No antigen is known for it.

This chain joins TRBV7-3 and TRBJ1-2; 10 bases agree with TRBD1. The material sequenced was PBMCs. The TCR sequence derives from a middle-aged woman in good health and CMV-seronegative. CDR3 in amino acids: CASSETGGLGYTF. For the CDR3, the DNA is TGTGCCAGCAGCGAGACAGGGGGCCTTGGCTACACCTTC.